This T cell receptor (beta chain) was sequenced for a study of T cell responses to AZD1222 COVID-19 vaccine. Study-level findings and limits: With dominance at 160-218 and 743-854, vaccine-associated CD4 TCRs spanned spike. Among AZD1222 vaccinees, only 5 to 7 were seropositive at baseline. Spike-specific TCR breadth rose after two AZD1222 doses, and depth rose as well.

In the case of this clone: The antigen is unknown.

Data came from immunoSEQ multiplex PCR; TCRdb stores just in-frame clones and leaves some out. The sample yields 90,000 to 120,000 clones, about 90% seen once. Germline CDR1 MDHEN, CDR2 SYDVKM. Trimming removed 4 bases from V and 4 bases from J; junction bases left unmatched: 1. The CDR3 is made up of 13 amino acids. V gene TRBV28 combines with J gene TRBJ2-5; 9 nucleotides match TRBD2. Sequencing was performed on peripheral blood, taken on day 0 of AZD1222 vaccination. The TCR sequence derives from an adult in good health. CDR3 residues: CASSYSGRETQYF. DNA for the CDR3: TGTGCCAGCAGTTATAGCGGGAGAGAGACCCAGTACTTC.